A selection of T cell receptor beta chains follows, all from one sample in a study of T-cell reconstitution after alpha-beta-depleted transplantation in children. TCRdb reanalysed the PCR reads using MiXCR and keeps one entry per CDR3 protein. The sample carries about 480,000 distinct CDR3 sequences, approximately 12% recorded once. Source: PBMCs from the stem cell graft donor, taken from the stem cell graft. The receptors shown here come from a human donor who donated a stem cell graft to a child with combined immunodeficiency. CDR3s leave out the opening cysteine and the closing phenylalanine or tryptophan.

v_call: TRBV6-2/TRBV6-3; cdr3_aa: ASRLRRQDLEAF
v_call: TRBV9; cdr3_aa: ASSVDPGLTGELF
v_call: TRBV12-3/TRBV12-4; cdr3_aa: ASSSGFPNEQF
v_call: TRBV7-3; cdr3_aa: ASSLQGAGTDTQY
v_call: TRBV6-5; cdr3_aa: ASSYSEGARGYEQY
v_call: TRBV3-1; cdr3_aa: ASSQDASGSYIQY
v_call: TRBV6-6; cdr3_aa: ASKVDRNYGYT
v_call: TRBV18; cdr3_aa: ASSPSLLSGGLNTEAF
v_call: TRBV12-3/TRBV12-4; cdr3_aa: ASSLKARYLSVYEQY
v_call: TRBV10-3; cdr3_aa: AISDQGLAGGGTDTQY
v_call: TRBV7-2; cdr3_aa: ASSSPGGYQETQY
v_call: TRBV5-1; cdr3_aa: ASSSGFWGSGGTEAF
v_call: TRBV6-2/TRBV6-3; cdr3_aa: ASSDPGGGVRNEQF
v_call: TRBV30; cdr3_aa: AWRKGNTGELF
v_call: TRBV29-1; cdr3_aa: SVGGRGVWNEQF
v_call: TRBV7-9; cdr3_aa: ASSLVATYNEQF
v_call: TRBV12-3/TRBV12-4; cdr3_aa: ASSLAVAQPKH
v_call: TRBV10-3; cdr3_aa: AISENAAEQF
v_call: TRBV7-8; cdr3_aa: ASSPPGVGNTIY
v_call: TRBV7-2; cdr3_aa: ASSLILSGGDTQY
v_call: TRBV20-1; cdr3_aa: SAIALSGLADTYEQY
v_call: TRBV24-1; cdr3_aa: ATSDLRSVAGGPNEQF
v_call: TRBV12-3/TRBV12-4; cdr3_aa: ASSFFRVNEQF
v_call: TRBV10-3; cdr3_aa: AISEPGGKYNEQF
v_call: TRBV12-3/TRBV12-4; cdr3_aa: ASSLITGELF
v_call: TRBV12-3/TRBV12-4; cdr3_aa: ASSSLGLSYEQY
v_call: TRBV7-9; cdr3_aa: ASSTRDRNYEQY
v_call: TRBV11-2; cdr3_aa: ASSLVPSGGTLSTDTQY
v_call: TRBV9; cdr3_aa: ASSVTGENTDTQY